Shown below are 4 T cell receptor beta chains from a single sample sequenced in a study of T cell responses to AZD1222 COVID-19 vaccine. Assay: immunoSEQ multiplex PCR; the TCRdb copy retains only in-frame clones and omits some. The data show 120,000 or so clones, 80% to 90% seen once. The sample here was peripheral blood, taken 28 days after the second AZD1222 dose. The receptor set was obtained from an adult who received the AZD1222 COVID-19 vaccine.

The rearrangement links TRBV5-1 to TRBJ1-5, with D unclear. Per germline, CDR1 SGHRS and CDR2 YFSETQ. Trimming pared 0 bases from V and 5 bases from J, leaving 6 bases between. This CDR3 region has 13 residues. The CDR3 reads CASSLGADQPQHF. CDR3 sequence (DNA): TGCGCCAGCAGCTTGGGGGCCGATCAGCCCCAGCATTTT.

The V and J genes are TRBV2 and TRBJ1-2; D is perhaps TRBD1 (5 bases). This CDR3 comprises 14 residues. Looked up from germline, CDR1 is SNHLY and CDR2 is FYNNEI. V dropped 8 bases and J dropped 0 bases, with 13 bases sitting between them. The CDR3: CASGRGKPNYGYTF. The CDR3 bases are TGTGCCAGCGGAAGGGGTAAACCTAACTATGGCTACACCTTC.

This rearrangement joins TRBV5-1 to TRBJ1-1; D is unresolved. Looked up from germline, CDR1 is SGHRS and CDR2 is YFSETQ. The length of the CDR3 is 14 residues. Trimming removed 0 bases at V and 1 base at J, with 7 bases between. The CDR3, as DNA: TGCGCCAGCAGCTTGGCCCCGCCGAACACTGAAGCTTTCTTT. Protein sequence: CASSLAPPNTEAFF.

This chain joins TRBV19 and TRBJ1-5, with TRBD1 as a possible D gene (6 bases). The V end was cut by 4 bases, the J end by 0 bases, with 10 bases between. The CDR3 extends over 15 amino acids. Germline-derived CDR1 and CDR2 are LNHDA and SQIVND (reference sequence). DNA of the CDR3: TGTGCCAGTAGTACAGGGGACTATAGCAATCAGCCCCAGCATTTT. It yields the protein CASSTGDYSNQPQHF.